Sequencing of this T cell receptor (beta chain) was carried out in a study of T cell changes during pregnancy in multiple sclerosis. The table lists this clone with a count of one. Assay used: immunoSEQ multiplex PCR; TCRdb lists only in-frame clones, some missing. The table shows 60,000 to 80,000 clones, with roughly nine tenths occurring only once. The CDR3 runs to 17 residues. Germline V gives CDR1 SGHRS, CDR2 YFSETQ. V was clipped by 3 bases and J by 7 bases; unmatched bases: 14. This chain connects TRBV5-1 to TRBJ1-2, with TRBD1 matching 11 bases. This sequence originates from a female donor with multiple sclerosis, enrolled in a pregnancy study. The specimen was peripheral blood, collected before pregnancy. The CDR3 sequence is CASSSMTLGTGGLGYTF. CDR3 bases: TGCGCCAGCAGCTCCATGACTTTGGGGACAGGGGGACTTGGCTACACCTTC.